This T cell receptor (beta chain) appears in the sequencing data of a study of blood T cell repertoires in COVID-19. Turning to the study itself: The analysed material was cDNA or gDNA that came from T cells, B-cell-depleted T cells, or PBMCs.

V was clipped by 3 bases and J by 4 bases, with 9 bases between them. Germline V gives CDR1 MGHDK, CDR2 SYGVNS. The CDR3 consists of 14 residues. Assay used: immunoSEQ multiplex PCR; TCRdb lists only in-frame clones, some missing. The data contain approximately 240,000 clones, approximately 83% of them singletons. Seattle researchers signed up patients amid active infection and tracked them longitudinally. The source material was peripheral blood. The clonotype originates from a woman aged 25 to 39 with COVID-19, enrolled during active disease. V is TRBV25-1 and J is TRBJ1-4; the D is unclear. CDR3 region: CASSENRFNEKLFF. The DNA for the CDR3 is TGTGCCAGCAGTGAGAACAGATTTAATGAAAAACTGTTTTTT.